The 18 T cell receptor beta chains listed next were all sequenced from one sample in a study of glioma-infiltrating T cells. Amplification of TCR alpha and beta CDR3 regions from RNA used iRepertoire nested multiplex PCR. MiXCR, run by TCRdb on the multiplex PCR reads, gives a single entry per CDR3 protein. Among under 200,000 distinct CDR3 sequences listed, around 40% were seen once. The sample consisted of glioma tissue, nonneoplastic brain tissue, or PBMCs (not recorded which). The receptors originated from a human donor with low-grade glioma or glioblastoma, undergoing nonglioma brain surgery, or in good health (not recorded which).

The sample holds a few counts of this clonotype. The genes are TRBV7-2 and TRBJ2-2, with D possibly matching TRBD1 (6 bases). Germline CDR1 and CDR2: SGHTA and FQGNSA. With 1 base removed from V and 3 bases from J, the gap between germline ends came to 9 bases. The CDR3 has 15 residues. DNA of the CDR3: TGTGCCAGCAGCTTAGGAGGGGGTTACACCGGGGAGCTGTTTTTT. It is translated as CASSLGGGYTGELFF.

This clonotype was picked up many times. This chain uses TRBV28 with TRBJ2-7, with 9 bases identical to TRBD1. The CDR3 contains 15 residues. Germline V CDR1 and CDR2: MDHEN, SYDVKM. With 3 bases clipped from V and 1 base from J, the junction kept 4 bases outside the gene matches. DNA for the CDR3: TGTGCCAGCAGTTTTCCGACAGGGGGTTCCTACGAGCAGTACTTC. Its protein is CASSFPTGGSYEQYF.

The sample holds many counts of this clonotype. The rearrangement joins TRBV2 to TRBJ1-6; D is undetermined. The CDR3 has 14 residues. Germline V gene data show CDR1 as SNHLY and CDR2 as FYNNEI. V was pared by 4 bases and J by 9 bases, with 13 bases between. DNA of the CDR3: TGTGCCAGCAGTGTAAGGGCATTGATTTCACCCCTCCACTTT. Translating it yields CASSVRALISPLHF. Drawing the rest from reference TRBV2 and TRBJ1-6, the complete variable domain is EPEVTQTPSHQVTQMGQEVILRCVPISNHLYFYWYRQILGQKVEFLVSFYNNEISEKSEIFDDQFSVERPDGSNFTLKIRSTKLEDSAMYFCASSVRALISPLHFGNGTRLTVT.

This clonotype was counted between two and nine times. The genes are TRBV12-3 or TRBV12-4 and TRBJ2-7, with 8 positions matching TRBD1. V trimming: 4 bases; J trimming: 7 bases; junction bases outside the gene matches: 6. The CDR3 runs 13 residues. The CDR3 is CASSWTGMIEQYF. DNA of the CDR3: TGTGCCAGCAGTTGGACAGGGATGATAGAGCAGTACTTC.

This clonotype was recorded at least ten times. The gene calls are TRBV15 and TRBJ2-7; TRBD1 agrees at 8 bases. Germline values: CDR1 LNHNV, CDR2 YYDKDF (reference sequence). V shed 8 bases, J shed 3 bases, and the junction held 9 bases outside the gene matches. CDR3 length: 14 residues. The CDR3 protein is CATSRDGQGYEQYF. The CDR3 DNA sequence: TGTGCCACCTCTAGGGATGGACAGGGCTACGAGCAGTACTTC.

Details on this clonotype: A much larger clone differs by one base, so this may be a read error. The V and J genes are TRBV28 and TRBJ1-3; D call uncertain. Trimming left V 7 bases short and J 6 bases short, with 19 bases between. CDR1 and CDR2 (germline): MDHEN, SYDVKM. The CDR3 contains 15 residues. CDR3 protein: CASIKSPPAVNTIYF. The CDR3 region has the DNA TGTGCCAGCATAAAAAGCCCCCCCGCTGTAAACACCATATATTTT.

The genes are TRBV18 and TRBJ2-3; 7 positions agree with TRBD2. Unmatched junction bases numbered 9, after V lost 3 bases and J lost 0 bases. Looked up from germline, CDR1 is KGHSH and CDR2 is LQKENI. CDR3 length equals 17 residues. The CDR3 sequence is CASSPAWGGTSTDTQYF. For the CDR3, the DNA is TGTGCCAGCTCACCCGCCTGGGGGGGAACTAGCACAGATACGCAGTATTTT. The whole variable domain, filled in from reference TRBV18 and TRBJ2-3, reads NAGVMQNPRHLVRRRGQEARLRCSPMKGHSHVYWYRQLPEEGLKFMVYLQKENIIDESGMPKERFSAEFPKEGPSILRIQQVVRGDSAAYFCASSPAWGGTSTDTQYFGPGTRLTVL.

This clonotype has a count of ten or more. The CDR3 reads CASSEGRANNQPQHF. CDR3 bases: TGTGCCAGCAGTGAAGGTAGGGCCAACAATCAGCCCCAGCATTTT. The V gene is TRBV2, the J gene TRBJ1-5; D is unresolved. Looked up from germline, CDR1 is SNHLY and CDR2 is FYNNEI. The ends were cut back, 1 base at V and 3 bases at J, with 10 bases in the middle. There are 15 residues in the CDR3.

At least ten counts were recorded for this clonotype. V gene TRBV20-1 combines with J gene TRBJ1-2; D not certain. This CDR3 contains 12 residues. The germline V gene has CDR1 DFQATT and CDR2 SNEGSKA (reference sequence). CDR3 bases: TGCACCCTTGTTAATTTGATCGATGGCTACACCTTC. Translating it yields CTLVNLIDGYTF.

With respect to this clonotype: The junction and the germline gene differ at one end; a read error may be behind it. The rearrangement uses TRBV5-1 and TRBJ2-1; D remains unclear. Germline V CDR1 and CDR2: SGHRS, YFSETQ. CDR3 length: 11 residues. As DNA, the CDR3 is TGCGTCAGCAGCTTGGCGAATGAGCAGTTCTTC. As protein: CVSSLANEQFF.

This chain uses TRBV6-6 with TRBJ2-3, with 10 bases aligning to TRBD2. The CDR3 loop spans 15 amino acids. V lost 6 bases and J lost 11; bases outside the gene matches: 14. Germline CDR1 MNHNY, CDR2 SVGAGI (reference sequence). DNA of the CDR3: TGTGCCAGCAGGGAACTAGCGGGAATTAGTCATAAGCAGTATTTT. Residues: CASRELAGISHKQYF.

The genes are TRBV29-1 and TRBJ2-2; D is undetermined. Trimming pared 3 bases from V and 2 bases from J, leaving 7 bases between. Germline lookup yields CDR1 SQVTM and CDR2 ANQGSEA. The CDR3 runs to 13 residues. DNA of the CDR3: TGCAGCGTTGATTCAGATAACACCGGGGAGCTGTTTTTT. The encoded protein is CSVDSDNTGELFF.

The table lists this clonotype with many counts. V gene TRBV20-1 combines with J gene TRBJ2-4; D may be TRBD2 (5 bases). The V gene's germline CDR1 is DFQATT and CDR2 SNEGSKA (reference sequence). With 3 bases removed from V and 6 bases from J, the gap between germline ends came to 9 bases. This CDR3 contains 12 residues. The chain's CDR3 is CSASGGGNIQYF. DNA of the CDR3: TGCAGTGCTAGCGGAGGTGGAAACATTCAGTACTTC.

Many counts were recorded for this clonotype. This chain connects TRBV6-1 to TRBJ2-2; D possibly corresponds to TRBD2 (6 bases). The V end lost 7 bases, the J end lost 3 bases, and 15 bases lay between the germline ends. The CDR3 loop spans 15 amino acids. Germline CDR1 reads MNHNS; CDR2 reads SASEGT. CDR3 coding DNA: TGTGCCAGCAATCCCCACGGGAGAGACACCGGGGAGCTGTTTTTT. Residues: CASNPHGRDTGELFF.

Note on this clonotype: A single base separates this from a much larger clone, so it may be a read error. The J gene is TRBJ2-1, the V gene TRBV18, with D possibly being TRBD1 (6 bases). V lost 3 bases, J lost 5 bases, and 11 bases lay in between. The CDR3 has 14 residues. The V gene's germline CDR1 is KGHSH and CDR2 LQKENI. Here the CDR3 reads CASSPITGHNEQFF. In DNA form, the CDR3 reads TGTGCCAGCTCACCTATCACAGGGCACAATGAGCAGTTCTTC.

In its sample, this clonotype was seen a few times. CDR3 coding DNA: TGTGCCAGCAGCTCCGGACAGCACACAGATACGCAGTATTTT. Its protein product is CASSSGQHTDTQYF. The J gene is TRBJ2-3, the V gene TRBV11-2, with D perhaps matching TRBD1 (6 bases). The CDR3 is 14 amino acids. Trimming left V 4 bases short and J 2 bases short, with 10 bases between. Germline loops: CDR1 SGHAT, CDR2 FQNNGV.

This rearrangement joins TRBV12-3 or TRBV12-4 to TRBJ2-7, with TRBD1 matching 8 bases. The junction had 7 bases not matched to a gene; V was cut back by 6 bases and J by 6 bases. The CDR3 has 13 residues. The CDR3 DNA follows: TGTGCCAGCAGACGAACAGGGGGTGGCGAGCAGTACTTC. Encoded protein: CASRRTGGGEQYF.

The CDR3 DNA is TGTGCCAGTAGGAACCCGCCCGGGACTAGCTACCCAGATACGCAGTATTTT. The encoded protein is CASRNPPGTSYPDTQYF. J is TRBJ2-3 and V is TRBV19; 9 bases map to TRBD2. The CDR3 totals 17 residues. Trimming at V came to 6 bases and at J to 4 bases, leaving 14 bases not matched to a gene. Germline CDR1 is LNHDA and CDR2 is SQIVND (reference sequence).